This passage covers 19 T cell receptor beta chains from one sample sequenced in a study of CD8+ T cells in alopecia areata. RNA, once extracted, was reverse transcribed into cDNA for use as the sequencing template. Sequenced by immunoSEQ multiplex PCR; TCRdb stores in-frame clones only, minus some. The sample lists about 120,000 clones, approximately 49% occurring once. This specimen consisted of CD8+ T cells sorted from blood, obtained at week 0. The receptor source for this set is a human donor with alopecia areata.

The chain is built from TRBV4-1 and TRBJ1-1; D unresolved. The germline V gene has CDR1 MGHRA and CDR2 YSYEKL. The CDR3 loop spans 15 amino acids. The V end was cut by 1 base, the J end by 1 base, with 10 bases between. Here the CDR3 DNA reads TGCGCCAGCAGCCAAGTCCCGGCGGGGAACACTGAAGCTTTCTTT. Residues: CASSQVPAGNTEAFF.

CDR3 region: CSVLAGTGPYEQYF. The CDR3 coding sequence is TGCAGCGTTCTAGCTGGGACAGGGCCCTACGAGCAGTACTTC. The V call is TRBV29-1, the J call TRBJ2-7, with TRBD1 matching 9 bases. Germline lookup yields CDR1 SQVTM and CDR2 ANQGSEA. The junction had 7 bases not matched to a gene; V was cut back by 5 bases and J by 2 bases. This CDR3 comprises 14 residues.

The CDR3 sequence: CASSQDRGQGNYGYTF. Here the CDR3 DNA reads TGCGCCAGCAGCCAAGATCGGGGACAGGGGAACTATGGCTACACCTTC. The chain has TRBV4-1 and TRBJ1-2, with 10 bases matching TRBD1. There are 16 residues in the CDR3. The germline V gene has CDR1 MGHRA and CDR2 YSYEKL. V shed 0 bases, J shed 2 bases, and the junction held 3 bases outside the gene matches.

This clone was observed once. J is TRBJ1-2 and V is TRBV27; D is ambiguous. This CDR3 spans 13 amino acids. The V gene lost 6 bases and the J gene lost 4 bases, with 12 bases spanning the gap. CDR1 and CDR2 from the germline V gene are MNHEY and SMNVEV (reference sequence). The CDR3 DNA follows: TGTGCCAGCAGCCCCGGCGGACTCTATGGCTACACCTTC. The encoded protein is CASSPGGLYGYTF.

The chain couples TRBV29-1 to TRBJ1-2; 10 nucleotides match TRBD1. V dropped 0 bases and J dropped 1; count of bases not matched to a gene: 5. This CDR3 has 16 amino acids. Germline V gives CDR1 SQVTM, CDR2 ANQGSEA. The CDR3 DNA follows: TGCAGCGTTGAAGATTGGAGGACAGGGGGTAACTATGGCTACACCTTC. Translating gives CSVEDWRTGGNYGYTF.

The chain links TRBV9 to TRBJ1-6; tentative D call: TRBD1 (6 bases). V was trimmed by 4 bases and J by 8 bases, leaving 16 bases between them. Germline V lookup: CDR1 SGDLS, CDR2 YYNGEE. The CDR3 has 15 amino acids. In nucleotides, the CDR3 is TGTGCCAGCAGCCCCCGGGGTCAGGGGCATTCACCCCTCCACTTT. As protein: CASSPRGQGHSPLHF.

This clone was picked up many times. V and J are TRBV27 and TRBJ2-5; 7 positions agree with TRBD1. In germline, CDR1 is MNHEY, CDR2 SMNVEV (reference sequence). CDR3 size: 15 residues. V lost 5 bases, J lost 5 bases, and 11 bases stayed unmatched. The CDR3 DNA is TGTGCCAGCAGTCCGAGGGGACAGCCCTCGGAGACCCAGTACTTC. Encoded protein: CASSPRGQPSETQYF.

This clone was found a few times. The chain links TRBV7-9 to TRBJ1-1; D gene unclear. V was trimmed by 6 bases and J by 7 bases, leaving 12 bases between them. This CDR3 is 12 amino acids long. The germline CDR1 and CDR2 sequences are SEHNR and FQNEAQ (reference sequence). CDR3 sequence (DNA): TGTGCCAGCAGACTAGGCGATGGTGAAGCTTTCTTT. This sequence encodes CASRLGDGEAFF.

The chain employs TRBV7-9 and TRBJ2-5, with TRBD1 matching 7 bases. Germline CDR1 is SEHNR and CDR2 is FQNEAQ (reference sequence). The V and J ends lost 5 bases and 5 bases, in that order; junction bases with no gene match: 14. CDR3 size: 16 residues. For the CDR3, the DNA is TGTGCCAGCAGCCCACCCCCCGGGACAGATCGGGAGACCCAGTACTTC. Its translation is CASSPPPGTDRETQYF.

This clone was seen more than once but under ten times. This rearrangement joins TRBV19 to TRBJ1-1, with TRBD1 identical over 11 bases. The junction had 8 bases not matched to a gene; V was cut back by 7 bases and J by 4 bases. Germline CDR1 and CDR2: LNHDA and SQIVND (reference sequence). The CDR3 sequence is 15 residues long. Written as DNA, the CDR3 is TGTGCCAGTATCCGAGGACAGGGGGCGAGCACTGAAGCTTTCTTT. It translates to CASIRGQGASTEAFF.

The CDR3 coding sequence is TGTGCCTGGAGTGGGTACGAGCAGTACTTC. Residues: CAWSGYEQYF. The rearrangement joins TRBV30 to TRBJ2-7; no definite D call. This CDR3 contains 10 residues. Germline CDR1 is GTSNPN and CDR2 is SVGIG (reference sequence). V shed 1 base and J shed 4 bases, with 2 bases lying between them.

In its sample, this clone was seen a few times. The genes are TRBV29-1 and TRBJ2-2, with D perhaps being TRBD1 or TRBD2 (6 bases each). Germline loops: CDR1 SQVTM, CDR2 ANQGSEA. The CDR3 spans 12 residues. Trimming removed 3 bases at V and 6 bases at J, with 8 bases between. CDR3 bases: TGCAGCGTTGAGGGGGGCCCCGGGGAGCTGTTTTTT. The encoded protein is CSVEGGPGELFF.

The genes are TRBV27 and TRBJ2-1, with TRBD1 identical over 10 bases. Germline V gene sequence: CDR1 MNHEY, CDR2 SMNVEV (reference sequence). This CDR3 is built from 16 residues. J gave up 5 bases and V 4 bases, and 8 bases lay outside the gene matches. Written as DNA, the CDR3 is TGTGCCAGCAGTTACCTGACAGGGGGCGAGGACAATGAGCAGTTCTTC. It specifies CASSYLTGGEDNEQFF.

This chain links TRBV13 with TRBJ2-5; no clear D gene. This CDR3 is 14 amino acids long. The germline gives CDR1 PRHDT, CDR2 FYEKMQ (reference sequence). V lost 1 base, J lost 1 base, and 7 bases lay in between. The CDR3 nucleotides read TGTGCCAGCAGCTTAGTTGGGTTCCAAGAGACCCAGTACTTC. Its protein product is CASSLVGFQETQYF.

The chain links TRBV12-5 to TRBJ2-1, with D perhaps TRBD1 or TRBD2 (5 bases each). The germline CDR1 and CDR2 sequences are LGHNT and FRNRAP. The CDR3 runs 13 residues. Deletions cut 5 bases from V and 6 bases from J, with 11 bases between. The CDR3 is CASGAGAFNEQFF. The CDR3 nucleotides are TGTGCTAGTGGTGCCGGGGCCTTCAATGAGCAGTTCTTC.

The chain employs TRBV5-4 and TRBJ2-5, with 9 bases fitting TRBD2. CDR3 length equals 15 residues. Per the germline V gene, CDR1 is SGHNT and CDR2 is YYREEE (reference sequence). With 3 bases clipped from V and 3 bases from J, the junction kept 6 bases outside the gene matches. The chain's CDR3 is CASSSVAGGEETQYF. In DNA, the CDR3 is TGTGCCAGCAGCTCGGTTGCGGGGGGGGAAGAGACCCAGTACTTC.

The chain joins TRBV7-2 to TRBJ1-2; no firm D call. The CDR3 runs 14 residues. V dropped 1 base and J dropped 6 bases, with 12 bases sitting between them. Germline CDR1 and CDR2: SGHTA and FQGNSA. The CDR3 region has the DNA TGTGCCAGCAGCTTAGATGAGGAATCGGATGGCTACACCTTC. Translating gives CASSLDEESDGYTF. Looking up the rest from reference TRBV7-2 and TRBJ1-2 gives the full variable domain: GAGVSQSPSNKVTEKGKDVELRCDPISGHTALYWYRQSLGQGLEFLIYFQGNSAPDKSGLPSDRFSAERTGGSVSTLTIQRTQQEDSAVYLCASSLDEESDGYTFGSGTRLTVV.

On this clone itself: Other DNA sequences in this sample translate to the same CDR3. The CDR3 coding sequence is TGTGCCAGCAGCCCTGCGAGCTCCTACGAGCAGTACTTC. Residues: CASSPASSYEQYF. The chain has TRBV13 and TRBJ2-7; D is uncertain. This CDR3 is built from 13 residues. Germline V gives CDR1 PRHDT, CDR2 FYEKMQ (reference sequence). The V and J ends lost 5 bases and 0 bases respectively, with 8 bases between them.

The V and J genes are TRBV29-1 and TRBJ2-1; D ambiguous. CDR1 is SQVTM, CDR2 ANQGSEA, per germline. The CDR3 runs 11 residues. Trimming took off 8 bases at V and 5 bases at J, with 10 bases between the two ends. CDR3 amino acids: CSHLGDNEQFF. The CDR3 coding sequence is TGCAGCCACTTAGGAGACAATGAGCAGTTCTTC.